The 3 T cell receptor beta chains below were found in one sample sequenced in a study of beta chain features in type 1 diabetes. Expressed TCRB transcripts were sequenced, since all the RNA that had been isolated was reverse transcribed. Using immunoSEQ multiplex PCR, the repertoire was profiled, and TCRdb retains in-frame clones only, with some absent. The repertoire holds about 370,000 clones, with about 15% as singletons. Specimen: naive CD4+ T cells from blood. These receptor sequences come from a woman aged 18-29 years in good health.

The gene calls are TRBV14 and TRBJ2-1; D call uncertain. The CDR3 runs 17 residues. V was clipped by 2 bases and J by 4 bases, with 18 bases between them. Germline V lookup: CDR1 SGHDN, CDR2 FVKESK. CDR3 bases: TGTGCCAGCAGCCAATCCGTGACCGCGGAACTTTACAATGAGCAGTTCTTC. This gives the protein CASSQSVTAELYNEQFF.

The chain recombines TRBV18 with TRBJ2-7, with TRBD2 matching 10 bases. The trim removed 6 bases at V and 2 bases at J, leaving 4 bases unmatched. CDR3 length: 14 residues. The V gene's germline CDR1 is KGHSH and CDR2 LQKENI. The CDR3, as DNA: TGTGCCAGCTCTCCAGCGGGAGGGACCTACGAGCAGTACTTC. This sequence encodes CASSPAGGTYEQYF. The complete variable domain, with remaining parts taken from reference TRBV18 and TRBJ2-7, reads NAGVMQNPRHLVRRRGQEARLRCSPMKGHSHVYWYRQLPEEGLKFMVYLQKENIIDESGMPKERFSAEFPKEGPSILRIQQVVRGDSAAYFCASSPAGGTYEQYFGPGTRLTVT.

V and J are TRBV2 and TRBJ2-1; 11 nucleotides line up with TRBD2. This CDR3 comprises 18 residues. V shed 6 bases, J shed 0 bases, and the junction held 10 bases outside the gene matches. The V gene's germline CDR1 is SNHLY and CDR2 FYNNEI. CDR3 sequence reads: CASRPGLAVFDSYNEQFF. Written as DNA, the CDR3 is TGTGCCAGCAGACCGGGACTAGCGGTATTCGACTCCTACAATGAGCAGTTCTTC.